Following are 19 T cell receptor beta chains from one sample sequenced in a study of T cell responses to AZD1222 COVID-19 vaccine. Here immunoSEQ multiplex PCR was the method, and the copy in TCRdb shows in-frame clones only, minus some. The sample contains tens of thousands of clones, 70% to 90% of which appear only once. Sequencing used peripheral blood, obtained on day 0 of AZD1222 vaccination. The receptor set was obtained from an adult in good health.

The chain combines TRBV12-2 with TRBJ1-4; the table names TRBD1, a call not compared with the DNA. TRBV12-2 is a pseudogene. The CDR3 totals 14 residues. CDR3 DNA: TGTGCAAGTCGCTTAGGACAGGGACATGAAAAACTGTTTTTT. Protein product: CASRLGQGHEKLFF.

This chain links TRBV18 with TRBJ1-2, with TRBD1 matching 9 bases. The CDR3 sequence is 17 residues long. Germline V CDR1 and CDR2: KGHSH, LQKENI. The junction had 12 bases not matched to a gene; V was cut back by 5 bases and J by 2 bases. The CDR3 loop is CASSDTGTGSGNYGYTF. Here the CDR3 DNA reads TGTGCCAGCTCAGACACCGGGACAGGGTCAGGAAACTATGGCTACACCTTC.

This chain links TRBV7-2 with TRBJ2-5, with TRBD2 matching over 16 bases. V gave up 4 bases and J gave up 4 bases; unmatched junction bases: 9. CDR3 length: 18 residues. Germline V gene sequence: CDR1 SGHTA, CDR2 FQGNSA. Here the CDR3 reads CASSSPPGLAGGLETQYF. The CDR3 DNA sequence: TGTGCCAGCAGCTCACCTCCGGGACTAGCGGGGGGGTTAGAGACCCAGTACTTC.

The chain recombines TRBV11-2 with TRBJ1-2, with a tentative D call TRBD1 (6 bases). The germline V and J ends were trimmed by 5 bases and 0 bases, with 16 bases remaining between them. Germline V gene data show CDR1 as SGHAT and CDR2 as FQNNGV. The CDR3 covers 16 residues. The DNA for the CDR3 is TGTGCCAGCAGCCCCTTAGGACAGCGCTCTAACTATGGCTACACCTTC. This encodes CASSPLGQRSNYGYTF.

This chain joins TRBV9 and TRBJ1-2; no clear D gene. The germline V gene encodes CDR1 SGDLS and CDR2 YYNGEE. Trimming took 0 bases from V and 2 from J, leaving 11 bases between them. The CDR3 is made up of 15 amino acids. Here the CDR3 reads CASSVDLGTNYGYTF. DNA for the CDR3: TGTGCCAGCAGCGTAGATCTGGGAACCAACTATGGCTACACCTTC.

The chain recombines TRBV12-3 or TRBV12-4 with TRBJ1-2; no clear D. V shed 6 bases and J shed 8 bases, with 13 bases lying between them. CDR3 length: 12 amino acids. The CDR3 sequence is CASSLGRGGYTF. DNA of the CDR3: TGTGCCAGCAGCCTCGGACGCGGGGGCTACACCTTC.

The genes are TRBV27 and TRBJ2-7; maybe TRBD1 (5 bases). The CDR3 loop spans 15 amino acids. V gave up 2 bases and J gave up 5 bases, with 16 bases separating them. From germline, CDR1 is MNHEY and CDR2 SMNVEV (reference sequence). The CDR3 DNA sequence: TGTGCCAGCAGTTTAAGGGCAGGGCTTTTGGACGAGCAGTACTTC. Its protein is CASSLRAGLLDEQYF.

The J gene is TRBJ2-5, the V gene TRBV5-5, with TRBD1 matching 9 bases. This CDR3 is built from 14 residues. Per the germline V gene, CDR1 is SGHKS and CDR2 is YYEKEE (reference sequence). V gave up 4 bases and J gave up 5 bases; unmatched junction bases: 6. DNA of the CDR3: TGTGCCAGCAGCGGAAACAGGGGGCTGGAGACCCAGTACTTC. It specifies CASSGNRGLETQYF.

The CDR3 reads CASSFGLAGETQYF. The DNA of the CDR3 is TGTGCCAGCAGTTTCGGGCTAGCGGGGGAGACCCAGTACTTC. This chain joins TRBV27 and TRBJ2-5, with 9 nucleotides matching TRBD2. This CDR3 is built from 14 residues. Germline V gene sequence: CDR1 MNHEY, CDR2 SMNVEV (reference sequence). The ends lost 3 bases at V and 5 bases at J; junction bases unmatched: 4.

This sequence joins TRBV14 and TRBJ1-6, with 9 bases lining up with TRBD1. This CDR3 is built from 15 residues. Per germline, CDR1 SGHDN and CDR2 FVKESK. V lost 4 bases and J lost 9; bases outside the gene matches: 7. CDR3 sequence (DNA): TGTGCCAGCAGCCCGGACAGGGGTGGTATTTCACCCCTCCACTTT. Its protein product is CASSPDRGGISPLHF.

The chain's CDR3 is CAWSPSIGKTNEKLFF. The DNA of the CDR3 is TGTGCCTGGAGTCCATCGATCGGGAAAACTAATGAAAAACTGTTTTTT. The rearrangement uses TRBV30 and TRBJ1-4; no clear D. This CDR3 contains 16 residues. V gave up 2 bases and J gave up 1 base, with 14 bases separating them. Germline V CDR1 and CDR2: GTSNPN, SVGIG (reference sequence). The full variable domain, its missing parts supplied by reference TRBV30 and TRBJ1-4, is SQTIHQWPATLVQPVGSPLSLECTVEGTSNPNLYWYRQAAGRGLQLLFYSVGIGQISSEVPQNLSASRPQDRQFILSSKKLLLSDSGFYLCAWSPSIGKTNEKLFFGSGTQLSVL.

This rearrangement joins TRBV4-2 to TRBJ2-7; 9 positions match TRBD2. The germline V gene has CDR1 LGHNA and CDR2 YNFKEQ. The CDR3 consists of 16 residues. With 0 bases clipped from V and 2 bases from J, the junction kept 5 bases outside the gene matches. The CDR3 nucleotides are TGTGCCAGCAGCCAAGAAGAAGGCGGGGGGGCCTACGAGCAGTACTTC. It yields the protein CASSQEEGGGAYEQYF.

In DNA form, the CDR3 reads TGTGCCAGCAGTGAAGTTCGGGGGCCAGATACGCAGTATTTT. Its translation: CASSEVRGPDTQYF. The chain is built from TRBV6-1 and TRBJ2-3, with D perhaps TRBD1 or TRBD2 (6 bases each). The CDR3 covers 14 residues. V lost 1 base and J 4 bases, leaving 9 bases between the germline ends. Germline CDR1 and CDR2: MNHNS and SASEGT.

The chain joins TRBV6-5 to TRBJ1-5; D gene unclear. The CDR3 covers 14 residues. Germline V gives CDR1 MNHEY, CDR2 SVGAGI. V was clipped by 5 bases and J by 2 bases, with 10 bases between them. The CDR3 reads CASSTIGGNQPQHF. The CDR3 region has the DNA TGTGCCAGCAGTACAATCGGAGGCAATCAGCCCCAGCATTTT.

The J gene is TRBJ1-2, the V gene TRBV10-3, with a weak D call TRBD1 (5 bases). V was cut by 3 bases and J by 3 bases, with 17 bases left in between. The germline gives CDR1 ENHRY, CDR2 SYGVKD. The CDR3 spans 16 residues. The DNA for the CDR3 is TGTGCCATCAGTGACCCAGAGGGACCCGTTGACTATGGCTACACCTTC. Translating gives CAISDPEGPVDYGYTF.

The rearrangement uses TRBV2 and TRBJ1-1, with D unresolved. Deletions cut 3 bases from V and 1 base from J, with 6 bases between. The CDR3 is 13 residues long. Germline CDR1 and CDR2: SNHLY and FYNNEI. The CDR3 nucleotides read TGTGCCAGCAGTGATCTTTGGAACACTGAAGCTTTCTTT. This encodes CASSDLWNTEAFF.

The rearrangement uses TRBV6-5 and TRBJ1-1, with D possibly being TRBD1 (6 bases). This CDR3 has 15 residues. Trimming took 4 bases from V and 5 from J, leaving 17 bases between them. The germline CDR1 and CDR2 sequences are MNHEY and SVGAGI. In nucleotides, the CDR3 is TGTGCCAGCAGTTTCAACAGGGTTGGTGGGACTGAAGCTTTCTTT. This gives the protein CASSFNRVGGTEAFF.

The J gene is TRBJ2-1, the V gene TRBV7-9; 7 bases agree with TRBD1. CDR1 is SEHNR, CDR2 FQNEAQ, per germline (reference sequence). CDR3 length: 13 residues. Trimming took 1 base from V and 13 from J; bases not matched to a gene: 7. The CDR3 DNA follows: TGTGCCAGCAGCTTAGTAGGGGGCGACGACCAGTTCTTC. It encodes CASSLVGGDDQFF.

This clone has more than one count but fewer than ten. The rearrangement joins TRBV6-4 to TRBJ2-3; 10 bases fit TRBD1. CDR1 and CDR2 from the germline V gene are MRHNA and SNTAGT. V gave up 6 bases and J gave up 2 bases; unmatched junction bases: 5. The length of the CDR3 is 15 residues. CDR3 DNA: TGTGCCAGCAGCCACGGGACAGGGGACACAGATACGCAGTATTTT. Translation gives CASSHGTGDTDTQYF.